Below, one T cell receptor beta chain is given with its context. This CDR3 comprises 14 residues. The germline V gene encodes CDR1 SGHDT and CDR2 YYEEEE. Trimming pared 4 bases from V and 7 bases from J, leaving 17 bases between. This specimen comes from a study of blood T cell repertoires in COVID-19. Authors' data handling: Nucleated cell number was recorded as an estimate derived from reference gene primer amplification. The method was immunoSEQ multiplex PCR; TCRdb's version includes in-frame clones alone and lacks a portion of them. The DNA gave D and trimming, while V, J and clone size come from that table. The sample has some 140,000 clones; 84% are singletons.

The specimen was peripheral blood. The V call is TRBV5-6, the J call TRBJ1-2; D is unclear. This clonotype was sampled from a human donor in a cohort sampled during active COVID-19. CDR3 in DNA: TGTGCCAGCAGCACCTCCTGGACTATGGGTGGCTACACCTTC. Residues: CASSTSWTMGGYTF.